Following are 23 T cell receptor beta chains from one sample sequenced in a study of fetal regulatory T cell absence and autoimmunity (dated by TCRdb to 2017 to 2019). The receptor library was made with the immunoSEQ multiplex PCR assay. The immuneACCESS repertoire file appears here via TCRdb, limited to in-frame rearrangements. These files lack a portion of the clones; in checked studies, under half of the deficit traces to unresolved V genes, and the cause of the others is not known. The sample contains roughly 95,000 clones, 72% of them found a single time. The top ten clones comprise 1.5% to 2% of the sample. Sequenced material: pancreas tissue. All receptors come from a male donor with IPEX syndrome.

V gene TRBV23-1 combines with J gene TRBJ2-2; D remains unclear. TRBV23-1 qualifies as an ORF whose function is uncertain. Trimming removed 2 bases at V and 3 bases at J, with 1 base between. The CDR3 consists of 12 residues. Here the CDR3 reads CASSQHTGELFF. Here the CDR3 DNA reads TGCGCCAGCAGTCAACACACCGGGGAGCTGTTTTTT.

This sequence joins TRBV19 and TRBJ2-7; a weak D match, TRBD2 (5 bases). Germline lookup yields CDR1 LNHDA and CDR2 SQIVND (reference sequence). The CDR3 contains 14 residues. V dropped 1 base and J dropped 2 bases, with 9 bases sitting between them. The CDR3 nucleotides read TGTGCCAGTAGTATAGCTGCGGGCGCCTACGAGCAGTACTTC. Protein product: CASSIAAGAYEQYF. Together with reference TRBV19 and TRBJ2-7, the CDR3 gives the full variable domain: DGGITQSPKYLFRKEGQNVTLSCEQNLNHDAMYWYRQDPGQGLRLIYYSQIVNDFQKGDIAEGYSVSREKKESFPLTVTSAQKNPTAFYLCASSIAAGAYEQYFGPGTRLTVT.

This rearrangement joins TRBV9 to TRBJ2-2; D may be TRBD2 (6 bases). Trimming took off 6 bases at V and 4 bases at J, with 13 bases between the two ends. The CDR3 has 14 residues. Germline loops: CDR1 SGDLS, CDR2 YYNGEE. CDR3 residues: CASNGGPGTGELFF. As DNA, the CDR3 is TGTGCCAGCAACGGAGGGCCGGGCACCGGGGAGCTGTTTTTT.

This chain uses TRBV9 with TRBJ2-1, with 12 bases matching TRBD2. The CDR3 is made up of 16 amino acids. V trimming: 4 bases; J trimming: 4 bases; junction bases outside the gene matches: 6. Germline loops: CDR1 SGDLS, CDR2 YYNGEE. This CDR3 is CASSPRLAGDYNEQFF. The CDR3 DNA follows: TGTGCCAGCAGCCCCCGACTAGCGGGGGATTACAATGAGCAGTTCTTC.

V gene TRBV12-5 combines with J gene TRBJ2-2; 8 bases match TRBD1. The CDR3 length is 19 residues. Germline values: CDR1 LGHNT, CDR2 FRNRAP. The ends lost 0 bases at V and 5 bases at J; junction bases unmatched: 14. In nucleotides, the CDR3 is TGTGCTAGTGGTTTGGTAAGGGACAGGCGTTTAGAGCTTACCGGGGAGCTGTTTTTT. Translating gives CASGLVRDRRLELTGELFF.

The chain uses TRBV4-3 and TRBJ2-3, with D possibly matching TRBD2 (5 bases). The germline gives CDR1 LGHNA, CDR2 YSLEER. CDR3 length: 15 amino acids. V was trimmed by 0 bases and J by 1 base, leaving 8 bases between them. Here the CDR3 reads CASSQDIGGTDTQYF. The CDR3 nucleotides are TGCGCCAGCAGCCAAGATATCGGGGGCACAGATACGCAGTATTTT.

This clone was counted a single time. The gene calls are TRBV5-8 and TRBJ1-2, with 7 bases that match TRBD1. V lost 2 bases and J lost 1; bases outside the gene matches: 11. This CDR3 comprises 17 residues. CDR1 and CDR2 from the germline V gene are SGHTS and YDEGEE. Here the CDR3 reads CASSFGTDSRFNYGYTF. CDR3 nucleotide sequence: TGTGCCAGCAGCTTCGGGACAGACTCCCGCTTTAACTATGGCTACACCTTC.

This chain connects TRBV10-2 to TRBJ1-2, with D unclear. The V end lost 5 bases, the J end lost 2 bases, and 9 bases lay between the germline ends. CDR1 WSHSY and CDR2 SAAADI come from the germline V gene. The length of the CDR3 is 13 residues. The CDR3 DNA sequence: TGCGCCAGCAGTTTCGGACGGAACTATGGCTACACCTTC. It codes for CASSFGRNYGYTF.

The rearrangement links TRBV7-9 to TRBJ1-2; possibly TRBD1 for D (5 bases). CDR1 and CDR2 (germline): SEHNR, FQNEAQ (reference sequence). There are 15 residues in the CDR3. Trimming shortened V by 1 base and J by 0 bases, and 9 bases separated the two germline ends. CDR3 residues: CASSLGDETNYGYTF. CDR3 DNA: TGTGCCAGCAGCTTAGGGGACGAAACTAACTATGGCTACACCTTC.

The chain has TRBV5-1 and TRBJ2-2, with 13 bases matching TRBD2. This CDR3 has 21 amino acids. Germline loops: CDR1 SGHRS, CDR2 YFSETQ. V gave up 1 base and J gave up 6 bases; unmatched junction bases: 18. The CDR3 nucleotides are TGCGCCAGCAGCTTGCAATCCCCTATACTAGCGGGAGGGCCGGAGTCCGGGGAGCTGTTTTTT. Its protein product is CASSLQSPILAGGPESGELFF.

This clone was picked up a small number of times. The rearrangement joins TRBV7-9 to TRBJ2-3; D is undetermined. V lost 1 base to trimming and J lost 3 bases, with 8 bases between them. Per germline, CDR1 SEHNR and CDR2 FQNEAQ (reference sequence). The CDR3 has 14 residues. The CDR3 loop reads CASSLEDLTDTQYF. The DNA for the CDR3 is TGTGCCAGCAGCTTAGAAGACCTGACAGATACGCAGTATTTT.

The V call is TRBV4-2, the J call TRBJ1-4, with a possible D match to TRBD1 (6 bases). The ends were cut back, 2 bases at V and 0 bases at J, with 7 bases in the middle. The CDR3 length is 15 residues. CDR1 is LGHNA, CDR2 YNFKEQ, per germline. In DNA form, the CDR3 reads TGTGCCAGCAGCCAACCAGGGGCAACTAATGAAAAACTGTTTTTT. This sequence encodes CASSQPGATNEKLFF.

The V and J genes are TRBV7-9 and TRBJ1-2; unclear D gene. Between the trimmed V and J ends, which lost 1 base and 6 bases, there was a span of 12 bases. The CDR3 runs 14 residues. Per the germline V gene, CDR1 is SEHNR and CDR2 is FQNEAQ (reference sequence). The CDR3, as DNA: TGTGCCAGCAGCTTAGTCGGACTCGGAGATGGCTACACCTTC. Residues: CASSLVGLGDGYTF.

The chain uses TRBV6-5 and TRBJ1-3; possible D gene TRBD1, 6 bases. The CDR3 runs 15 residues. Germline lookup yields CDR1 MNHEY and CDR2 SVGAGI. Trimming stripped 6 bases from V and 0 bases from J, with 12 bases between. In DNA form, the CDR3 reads TGTGCCAGCAGCCCGGACAGCCACTCTGGAAACACCATATATTTT. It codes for CASSPDSHSGNTIYF.

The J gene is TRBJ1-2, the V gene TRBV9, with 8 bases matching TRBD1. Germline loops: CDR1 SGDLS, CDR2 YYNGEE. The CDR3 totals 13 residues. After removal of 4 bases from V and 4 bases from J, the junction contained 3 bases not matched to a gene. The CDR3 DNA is TGTGCCAGCAGCCAGACAGGGGTCTATGGCTACACCTTC. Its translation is CASSQTGVYGYTF.

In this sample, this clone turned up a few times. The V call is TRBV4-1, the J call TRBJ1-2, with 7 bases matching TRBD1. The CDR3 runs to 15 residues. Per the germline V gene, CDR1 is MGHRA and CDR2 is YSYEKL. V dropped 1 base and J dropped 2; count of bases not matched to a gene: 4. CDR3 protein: CASSQGEGANYGYTF. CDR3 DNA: TGCGCCAGCAGCCAAGGGGAGGGGGCGAACTATGGCTACACCTTC.

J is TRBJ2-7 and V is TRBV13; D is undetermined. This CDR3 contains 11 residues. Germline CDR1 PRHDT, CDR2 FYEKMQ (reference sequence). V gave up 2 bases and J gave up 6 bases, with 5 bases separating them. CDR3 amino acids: CASSLSLEQYF. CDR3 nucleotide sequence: TGTGCCAGCAGCTTATCGCTCGAGCAGTACTTC.

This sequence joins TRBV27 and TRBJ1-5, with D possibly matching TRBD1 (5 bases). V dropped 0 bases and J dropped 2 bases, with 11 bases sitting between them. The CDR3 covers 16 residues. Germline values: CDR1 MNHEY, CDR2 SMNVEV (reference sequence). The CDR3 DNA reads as TGTGCCAGCAGTTTATCGGGGATCAGGGGCAATCAGCCCCAGCATTTT. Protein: CASSLSGIRGNQPQHF.

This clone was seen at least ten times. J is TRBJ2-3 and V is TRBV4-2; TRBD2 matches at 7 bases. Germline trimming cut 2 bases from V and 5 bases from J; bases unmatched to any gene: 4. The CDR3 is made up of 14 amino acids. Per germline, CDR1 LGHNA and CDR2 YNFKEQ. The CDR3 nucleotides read TGTGCCAGCAGCCAACCTATAGCGGGAGATACGCAGTATTTT. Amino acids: CASSQPIAGDTQYF.

The CDR3 region is CASSEWTGGSYEQYF. CDR3 DNA sequence: TGTGCCAGCAGTGAATGGACAGGGGGCTCCTACGAGCAGTACTTC. The chain couples TRBV6-1 to TRBJ2-7, with 10 bases aligning to TRBD1. The CDR3 is 15 amino acids. Germline V gene sequence: CDR1 MNHNS, CDR2 SASEGT. J gave up 0 bases and V 2 bases, and 1 base lay outside the gene matches.

The CDR3 reads CASSQFGLFNEQFF. CDR3 DNA: TGTGCCAGCAGCCAGTTCGGACTGTTCAATGAGCAGTTCTTC. The V and J genes are TRBV4-2 and TRBJ2-1; D possibly corresponds to TRBD2 (5 bases). Germline V gives CDR1 LGHNA, CDR2 YNFKEQ. V gave up 3 bases and J gave up 6 bases, with 12 bases separating them. The CDR3 runs to 14 residues.

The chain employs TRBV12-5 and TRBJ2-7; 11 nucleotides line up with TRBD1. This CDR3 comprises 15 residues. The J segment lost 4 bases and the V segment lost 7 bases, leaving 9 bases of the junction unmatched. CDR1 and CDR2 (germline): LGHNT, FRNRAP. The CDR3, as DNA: TGTGCTAGTGCGCGAGCCCGGGACAGGGGGTACGAGCAGTACTTC. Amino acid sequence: CASARARDRGYEQYF.

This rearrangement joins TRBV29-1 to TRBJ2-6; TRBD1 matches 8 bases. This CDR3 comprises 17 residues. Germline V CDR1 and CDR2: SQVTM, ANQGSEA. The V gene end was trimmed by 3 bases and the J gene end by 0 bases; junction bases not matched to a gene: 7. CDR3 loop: CSVDGDRPFSGANVLTF. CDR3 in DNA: TGCAGCGTTGATGGGGACAGGCCCTTCTCTGGGGCCAACGTCCTGACTTTC.